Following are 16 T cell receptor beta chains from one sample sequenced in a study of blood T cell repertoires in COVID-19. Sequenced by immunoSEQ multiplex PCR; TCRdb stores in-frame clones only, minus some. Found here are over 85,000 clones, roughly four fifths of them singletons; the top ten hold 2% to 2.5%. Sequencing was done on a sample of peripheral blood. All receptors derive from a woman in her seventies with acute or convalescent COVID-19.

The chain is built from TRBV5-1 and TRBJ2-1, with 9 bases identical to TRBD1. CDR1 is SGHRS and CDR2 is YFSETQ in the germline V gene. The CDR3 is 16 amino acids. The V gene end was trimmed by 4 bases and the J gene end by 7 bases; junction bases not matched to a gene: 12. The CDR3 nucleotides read TGCGCCAGCAGCCCCCAGGGACAGGGAGGGTGGAATGAGCAGTTCTTC. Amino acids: CASSPQGQGGWNEQFF.

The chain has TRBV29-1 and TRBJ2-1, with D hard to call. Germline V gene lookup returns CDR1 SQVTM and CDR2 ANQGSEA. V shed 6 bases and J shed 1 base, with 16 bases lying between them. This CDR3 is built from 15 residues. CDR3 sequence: CSVEADTSSYNEQFF. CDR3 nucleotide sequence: TGCAGCGTCGAGGCTGATACCTCATCCTACAATGAGCAGTTCTTC.

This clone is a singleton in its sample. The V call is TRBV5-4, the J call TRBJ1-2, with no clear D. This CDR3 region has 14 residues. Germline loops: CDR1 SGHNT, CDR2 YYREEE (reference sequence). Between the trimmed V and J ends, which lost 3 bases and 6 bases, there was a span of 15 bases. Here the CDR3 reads CASSSAGLAHGYTF. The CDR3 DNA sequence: TGTGCCAGCAGCTCGGCGGGGTTAGCCCATGGCTACACCTTC.

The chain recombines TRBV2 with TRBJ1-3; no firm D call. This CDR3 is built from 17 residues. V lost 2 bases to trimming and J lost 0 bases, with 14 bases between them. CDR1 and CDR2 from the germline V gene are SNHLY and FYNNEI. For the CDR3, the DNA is TGTGCCAGCAGTGAAATCTTAGTGGGCACCTCTGGAAACACCATATATTTT. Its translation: CASSEILVGTSGNTIYF.

CDR3 sequence: CASSLTREFDEQYF. DNA of the CDR3: TGTGCCAGCAGTTTAACGCGGGAATTCGACGAGCAGTACTTC. This chain links TRBV28 with TRBJ2-7, with TRBD2 as a possible D gene (6 bases). V dropped 2 bases and J dropped 5 bases, with 13 bases sitting between them. This CDR3 comprises 14 residues. Germline lookup yields CDR1 MDHEN and CDR2 SYDVKM.

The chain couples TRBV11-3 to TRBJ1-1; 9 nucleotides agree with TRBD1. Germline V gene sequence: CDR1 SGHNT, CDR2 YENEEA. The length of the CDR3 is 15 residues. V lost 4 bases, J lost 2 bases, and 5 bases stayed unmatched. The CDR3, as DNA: TGTGCCAGCAGCTATGGACAGGGGATAAACACTGAAGCTTTCTTT. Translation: CASSYGQGINTEAFF.

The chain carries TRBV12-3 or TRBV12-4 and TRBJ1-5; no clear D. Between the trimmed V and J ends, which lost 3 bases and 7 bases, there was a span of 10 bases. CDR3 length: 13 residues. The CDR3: CASSLGQRQPQHF. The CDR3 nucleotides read TGTGCCAGCAGTTTGGGCCAGCGGCAGCCCCAGCATTTT.

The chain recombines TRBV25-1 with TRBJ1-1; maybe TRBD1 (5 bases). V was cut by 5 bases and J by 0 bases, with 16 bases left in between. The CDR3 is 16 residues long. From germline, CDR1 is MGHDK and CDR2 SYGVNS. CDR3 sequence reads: CASSTGQTTLNTEAFF. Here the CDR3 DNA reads TGTGCCAGCAGTACCGGACAAACCACTTTGAACACTGAAGCTTTCTTT.

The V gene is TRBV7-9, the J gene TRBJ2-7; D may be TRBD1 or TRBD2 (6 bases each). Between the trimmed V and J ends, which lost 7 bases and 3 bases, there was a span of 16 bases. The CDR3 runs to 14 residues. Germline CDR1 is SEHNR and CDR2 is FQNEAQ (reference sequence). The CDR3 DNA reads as TGTGCCAGCACGCGGGACACGAGGCTCTACGAGCAGTACTTC. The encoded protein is CASTRDTRLYEQYF.

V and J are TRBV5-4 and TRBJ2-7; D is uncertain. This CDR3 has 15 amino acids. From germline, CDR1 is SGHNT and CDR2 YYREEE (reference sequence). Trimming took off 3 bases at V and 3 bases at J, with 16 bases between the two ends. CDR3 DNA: TGTGCCAGCAGCTCATCTAGAAAGGCCGACTACGAGCAGTACTTC. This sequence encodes CASSSSRKADYEQYF.

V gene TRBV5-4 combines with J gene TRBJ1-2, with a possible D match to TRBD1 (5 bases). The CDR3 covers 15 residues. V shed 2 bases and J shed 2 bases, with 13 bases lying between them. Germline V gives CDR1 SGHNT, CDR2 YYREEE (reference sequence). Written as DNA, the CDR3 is TGTGCCAGCAGCTTAAAAGGGGAGGGGAACTATGGCTACACCTTC. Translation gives CASSLKGEGNYGYTF. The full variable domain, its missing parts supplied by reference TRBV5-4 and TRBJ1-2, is ETGVTQSPTHLIKTRGQQVTLRCSSQSGHNTVSWYQQALGQGPQFIFQYYREEENGRGNFPPRFSGLQFPNYSSELNVNALELDDSALYLCASSLKGEGNYGYTFGSGTRLTVV.

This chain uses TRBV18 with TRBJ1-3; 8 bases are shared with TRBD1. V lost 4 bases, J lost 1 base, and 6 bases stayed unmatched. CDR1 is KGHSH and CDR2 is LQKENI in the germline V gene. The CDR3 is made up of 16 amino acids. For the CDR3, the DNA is TGTGCCAGCTCACAACAGGGGGATCGGTCTGGAAACACCATATATTTT. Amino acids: CASSQQGDRSGNTIYF.

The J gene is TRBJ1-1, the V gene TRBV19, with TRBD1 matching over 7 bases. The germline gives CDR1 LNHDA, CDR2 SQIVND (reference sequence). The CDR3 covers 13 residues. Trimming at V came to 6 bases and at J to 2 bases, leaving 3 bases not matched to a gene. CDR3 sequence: CASSDRDNTEAFF. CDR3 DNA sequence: TGTGCCAGTAGCGACAGGGACAACACTGAAGCTTTCTTT.

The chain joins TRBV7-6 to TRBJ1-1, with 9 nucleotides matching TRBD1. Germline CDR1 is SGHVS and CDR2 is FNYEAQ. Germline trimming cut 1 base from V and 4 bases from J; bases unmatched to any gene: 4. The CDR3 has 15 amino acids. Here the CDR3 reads CASSLVRTGATEAFF. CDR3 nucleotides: TGTGCCAGCAGCTTAGTGAGGACAGGGGCCACTGAAGCTTTCTTT.

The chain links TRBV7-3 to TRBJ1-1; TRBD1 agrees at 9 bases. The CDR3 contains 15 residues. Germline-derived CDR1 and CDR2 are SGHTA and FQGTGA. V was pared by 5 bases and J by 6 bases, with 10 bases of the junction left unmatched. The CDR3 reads CASSQRGQGVSEAFF. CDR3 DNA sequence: TGTGCCAGCAGCCAAAGGGGACAGGGAGTTTCTGAAGCTTTCTTT.

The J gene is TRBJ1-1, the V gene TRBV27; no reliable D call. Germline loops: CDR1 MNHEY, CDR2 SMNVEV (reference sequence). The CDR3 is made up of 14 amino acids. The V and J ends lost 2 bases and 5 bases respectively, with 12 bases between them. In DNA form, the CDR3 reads TGTGCCAGCAGTTTAAAGGCGGGTCGGACTGAAGCTTTCTTT. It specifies CASSLKAGRTEAFF.